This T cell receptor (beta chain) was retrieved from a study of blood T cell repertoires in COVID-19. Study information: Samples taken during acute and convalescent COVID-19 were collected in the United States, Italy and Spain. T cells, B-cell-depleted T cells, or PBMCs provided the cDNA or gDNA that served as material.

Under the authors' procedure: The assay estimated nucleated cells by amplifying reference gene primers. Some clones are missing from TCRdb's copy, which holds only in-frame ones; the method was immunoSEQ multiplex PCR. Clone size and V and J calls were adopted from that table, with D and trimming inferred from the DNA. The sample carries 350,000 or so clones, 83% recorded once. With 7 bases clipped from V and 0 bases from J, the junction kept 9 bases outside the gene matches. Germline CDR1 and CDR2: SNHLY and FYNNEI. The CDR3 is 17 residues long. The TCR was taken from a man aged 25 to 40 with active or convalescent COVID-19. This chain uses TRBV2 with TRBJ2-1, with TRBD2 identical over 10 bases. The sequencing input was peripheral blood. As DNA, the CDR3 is TGTGCCAGCACCGGACTAGCGGCAGGAAGCTCCTACAATGAGCAGTTCTTC. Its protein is CASTGLAAGSSYNEQFF. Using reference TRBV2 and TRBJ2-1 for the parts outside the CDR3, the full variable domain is EPEVTQTPSHQVTQMGQEVILRCVPISNHLYFYWYRQILGQKVEFLVSFYNNEISEKSEIFDDQFSVERPDGSNFTLKIRSTKLEDSAMYFCASTGLAAGSSYNEQFFGPGTRLTVL.